This T cell receptor (beta chain) was obtained from a study of cytomegalovirus exposure and HLA in healthy donors. The PCR used 60 Vbeta and 13 Jbeta primers. The table came from immunoSEQ multiplex PCR; TCRdb's copy has only in-frame clones and leaves some out. The top ten hold 0.95% to 1.3% of the sample, which has roughly 170,000 clones, approximately 84% seen once. This clone appeared a single time. Its target is unknown. Mismatch with germline at one junction end may stem from a read error. Points from the study as a whole: A later examination showed that TCR association rates differed by HLA locus, with DRB1 most and HLA-C fewest. HLA-A and HLA-B allele assignments for most subjects were reportedly predicted accurately using TCR beta sequences. Altogether, 150 to 200 TCR beta chains were recorded as cytomegalovirus-associated.

The CDR3 totals 13 residues. Germline values: CDR1 SGDLS, CDR2 YYNGEE. Sequencing was carried out using PBMCs. This TCR was recovered from a man under 40 in good health and CMV-seronegative. The V call is TRBV9, the J call TRBJ1-2; unclear D gene. The CDR3 nucleotides read TGTGCCAGCAGCGCCACTCTAAACTATGGCTACACCTTT. Translating it yields CASSATLNYGYTF.